This section outlines one T cell receptor beta chain sequence together with its context. What it binds is unknown. Time point defined: sample taken at primary tumor resection. Frozen PBMC, nontumor lung or tumor provided whole RNA, which was sequenced unsorted. The donor group consisted of under 95 patients who had untreated, early-stage non-small cell lung cancer. These data are taken from a study of spatial heterogeneity in lung cancer. Broader study findings: There were more appearances of ubiquitous expanded tumor TCRs in blood at resection than at follow-up.

Trimming at V came to 1 base and at J to 1 base, leaving 13 bases not matched to a gene. CDR3 length equals 20 residues. Germline assignment: CDR1 SQVTM and CDR2 ANQGSEA. Every TCR cDNA molecule carried a tag that served as a unique molecular identifier. TCRdb processed the 5' RACE reads anew with MiXCR; each CDR3 protein has one entry. This table has tens of thousands of distinct CDR3 sequences, approximately 7% appearing once. The input for sequencing was PBMCs, taken at surgery. The TCR comes from a female donor with early-stage non-small cell lung cancer. The chain recombines TRBV29-1 with TRBJ2-3, with TRBD2 identical over 14 bases. The CDR3 spells CSVEVRTSGGQEWGTDTQYF. For the CDR3, the DNA is TGCAGCGTTGAAGTGCGGACTAGCGGGGGGCAGGAGTGGGGCACAGATACGCAGTATTTT.